The 21 T cell receptor beta chains below come from one sample, sequenced in a study of cytomegalovirus exposure and HLA in healthy donors. Assay: immunoSEQ multiplex PCR; the TCRdb copy retains only in-frame clones and omits some. The sample includes fewer than 100,000 clones, 94% of them seen just once. The specimen sequenced was PBMCs. The receptors originated from a woman aged 18-29 years in good health and CMV-seropositive.

The rearrangement joins TRBV19 to TRBJ1-2; 7 bases are a match to TRBD1. Germline values: CDR1 LNHDA, CDR2 SQIVND (reference sequence). V lost 5 bases to trimming and J lost 3 bases; unmatched junction nucleotides: 9. This CDR3 has 15 residues. Written as DNA, the CDR3 is TGTGCCAGTAGTGAACAGGGGATTGAGCACTATGGCTACACCTTC. Translating gives CASSEQGIEHYGYTF.

V usage is TRBV18 and J usage is TRBJ1-2; possibly TRBD1 for D (6 bases). V dropped 3 bases and J dropped 6 bases, with 11 bases sitting between them. This CDR3 has 13 residues. In germline, CDR1 is KGHSH, CDR2 LQKENI. The CDR3 DNA is TGTGCCAGCTCACCTTCGGACAGTAATGGCTACACCTTC. Amino acids: CASSPSDSNGYTF.

This chain connects TRBV19 to TRBJ2-1, with 8 bases lining up with TRBD2. J lost 6 bases, V lost 10 bases, and 11 bases had no gene match. Germline V CDR1 and CDR2: LNHDA, SQIVND (reference sequence). This CDR3 spans 14 amino acids. The CDR3, as DNA: TGTGCCATCTTCCCCGGGACTAGAAGCAATGAGCAGTTCTTC. Translated, it gives CAIFPGTRSNEQFF.

This sequence joins TRBV4-3 and TRBJ1-4; no clear D gene. V lost 4 bases and J lost 0, with 9 bases in between. Germline assignment: CDR1 LGHNA and CDR2 YSLEER. The CDR3 has 15 amino acids. The CDR3 sequence is CASSRRLATNEKLFF. The CDR3 nucleotides read TGCGCCAGCAGCCGGCGACTAGCAACTAATGAAAAACTGTTTTTT.

A single count supports this clone. V usage is TRBV9 and J usage is TRBJ2-5; 8 positions agree with TRBD2. Germline CDR1 and CDR2: SGDLS and YYNGEE. The V gene end was trimmed by 2 bases and the J gene end by 3 bases; junction bases not matched to a gene: 3. There are 14 residues in the CDR3. The CDR3 DNA reads TGTGCCAGCAGCGTTCAAGCGGGGGAAGAGACCCAGTACTTC. Translated: CASSVQAGEETQYF.

This clone has only one observation. V is TRBV7-2 and J is TRBJ2-7; 7 bases fit TRBD2. There are 15 residues in the CDR3. CDR1 and CDR2 (germline): SGHTA, FQGNSA. J was trimmed by 5 bases and V by 6 bases; bases with no gene match: 13. The CDR3 DNA reads as TGTGCCAGCAGTTCCTTGGGGGGGACGCTTCACGAGCAGTACTTC. Protein: CASSSLGGTLHEQYF.

The V gene is TRBV7-3, the J gene TRBJ2-2; D might be TRBD2 (5 bases). V shed 1 base and J shed 1 base, with 10 bases lying between them. The germline CDR1 and CDR2 sequences are SGHTA and FQGTGA. The CDR3 is 16 amino acids. The CDR3 coding sequence is TGTGCCAGCAGCTTAATGGGCGGGCTGAACACCGGGGAGCTGTTTTTT. This sequence encodes CASSLMGGLNTGELFF.

J is TRBJ2-7 and V is TRBV27, with 7 bases aligning to TRBD2. The CDR3 loop spans 16 amino acids. CDR1 is MNHEY and CDR2 is SMNVEV in the germline V gene (reference sequence). V lost 3 bases, J lost 3 bases, and 11 bases stayed unmatched. The CDR3 is CASSLASGTTHYEQYF. CDR3 DNA sequence: TGTGCCAGCAGTTTGGCGTCCGGGACTACACACTACGAGCAGTACTTC.

This clone was counted once. The chain is built from TRBV28 and TRBJ1-2; 8 nucleotides match TRBD1. V lost 6 bases to trimming and J lost 4 bases; unmatched junction nucleotides: 10. The CDR3 is 15 amino acids. Germline V CDR1 and CDR2: MDHEN, SYDVKM. The CDR3 reads CASSQGAGYGYGYTF. The CDR3 DNA is TGTGCCAGCAGCCAGGGGGCGGGGTATGGCTATGGCTACACCTTC.

The rearrangement links TRBV2 to TRBJ2-1; 7 bases map to TRBD2. Trimming removed 7 bases from V and 1 base from J; junction bases left unmatched: 10. Germline CDR1 is SNHLY and CDR2 is FYNNEI. CDR3 length equals 16 residues. CDR3 DNA sequence: TGTGCCAGCACTGTACTAGCGTCCAATTCCTACAATGAGCAGTTCTTC. Protein product: CASTVLASNSYNEQFF.

This clone came up a few times. The chain recombines TRBV29-1 with TRBJ1-5; D might be TRBD1 (6 bases). The V end was cut by 6 bases, the J end by 4 bases, with 16 bases between. The length of the CDR3 is 14 residues. Germline V gives CDR1 SQVTM, CDR2 ANQGSEA. CDR3 bases: TGCAGCGTGGAACAGGGCGGTCCGAATCAGCCCCAGCATTTT. Translated, it gives CSVEQGGPNQPQHF.

CDR3 DNA sequence: TGTGCCAGTACTAGTCAGACAGGGGACTATGGCTACACCTTC. Its translation is CASTSQTGDYGYTF. The rearrangement joins TRBV19 to TRBJ1-2; 8 bases map to TRBD1. Germline V gene lookup returns CDR1 LNHDA and CDR2 SQIVND (reference sequence). The CDR3 contains 14 residues. Trimming took 7 bases from V and 3 from J; bases not matched to a gene: 7.

This rearrangement joins TRBV2 to TRBJ2-1; 7 bases align to TRBD2. J lost 0 bases, V lost 8 bases, and 10 bases had no gene match. This CDR3 spans 16 amino acids. CDR1 and CDR2 (germline): SNHLY, FYNNEI. CDR3 region: CASRLAAHSSYNEQFF. For the CDR3, the DNA is TGTGCCAGCCGGCTAGCGGCTCACAGCTCCTACAATGAGCAGTTCTTC.

The chain is built from TRBV2 and TRBJ1-2, with D unclear. Looked up from germline, CDR1 is SNHLY and CDR2 is FYNNEI. This CDR3 comprises 13 residues. V was pared by 8 bases and J by 1 base, with 11 bases between. CDR3 coding DNA: TGTGCCAGCTCCATGGAGGTTAACTATGGCTACACCTTC. Its translation is CASSMEVNYGYTF.

This clone was counted once. V usage is TRBV7-8 and J usage is TRBJ2-1; no reliable D call. V lost 1 base, J lost 0 bases, and 13 bases lay in between. The CDR3 runs 17 residues. Germline CDR1 reads SGHVS; CDR2 reads FQNEAQ. Here the CDR3 DNA reads TGTGCCAGCAGCTTAGAATTCAGACTCAGCTCCTACAATGAGCAGTTCTTC. Its translation: CASSLEFRLSSYNEQFF. The whole variable domain, filled in from reference TRBV7-8 and TRBJ2-1, reads GAGVSQSPRYKVAKRGQDVALRCDPISGHVSLFWYQQALGQGPEFLTYFQNEAQLDKSGLPSDRFFAERPEGSVSTLKIQRTQQEDSAVYLCASSLEFRLSSYNEQFFGPGTRLTVL.

This chain connects TRBV7-9 to TRBJ2-5, with 10 bases aligning to TRBD2. The CDR3 covers 16 residues. V was pared by 3 bases and J by 1 base, with 5 bases of the junction left unmatched. The germline CDR1 and CDR2 sequences are SEHNR and FQNEAQ (reference sequence). The chain's CDR3 is CASSLGRTSGQETQYF. Written as DNA, the CDR3 is TGTGCCAGCAGCTTGGGGAGGACTAGCGGCCAAGAGACCCAGTACTTC.

The chain links TRBV5-1 to TRBJ2-7; TRBD1 matches at 7 bases. This CDR3 spans 14 amino acids. J gave up 2 bases and V 4 bases, and 6 bases lay outside the gene matches. Germline V gene data show CDR1 as SGHRS and CDR2 as YFSETQ. The DNA of the CDR3 is TGCGCCAGCAGCGATACAACAGGGGCCTACGAGCAGTACTTC. Encoded protein: CASSDTTGAYEQYF.

This chain connects TRBV15 to TRBJ2-1; tentatively, D is TRBD1 (5 bases). In germline, CDR1 is LNHNV, CDR2 YYDKDF (reference sequence). The CDR3 is 16 amino acids. V was pared by 1 base and J by 9 bases, with 19 bases between. This chain's CDR3 is CATSRGVQGRYGEQFF. The CDR3 DNA is TGTGCCACCAGCAGAGGGGTCCAGGGAAGGTATGGTGAGCAGTTCTTC.

J is TRBJ1-3 and V is TRBV10-1, with 12 bases matching TRBD1. This CDR3 is built from 14 residues. Germline V gene sequence: CDR1 WNHNN, CDR2 SYGVQD (reference sequence). The J segment lost 6 bases and the V segment lost 11 bases, leaving 8 bases of the junction unmatched. This chain's CDR3 is CASSGQGAENTIYF. The CDR3 DNA reads as TGCGCCTCCTCGGGACAGGGGGCTGAAAACACCATATATTTT.

J is TRBJ2-1 and V is TRBV28, with TRBD2 matching over 8 bases. The CDR3 sequence is 12 residues long. CDR1 is MDHEN, CDR2 SYDVKM, per germline. The trim removed 6 bases at V and 12 bases at J, leaving 7 bases unmatched. CDR3 sequence: CASRSLAASQFF. The CDR3 DNA is TGTGCCAGCAGATCACTAGCGGCATCGCAGTTCTTC. Looking up the rest from reference TRBV28 and TRBJ2-1 gives the full variable domain: DVKVTQSSRYLVKRTGEKVFLECVQDMDHENMFWYRQDPGLGLRLIYFSYDVKMKEKGDIPEGYSVSREKKERFSLILESASTNQTSMYLCASRSLAASQFFGPGTRLTVL.

The count of this clone is one. The chain employs TRBV5-5 and TRBJ2-3, with D unresolved. This CDR3 has 12 residues. V lost 0 bases and J 6 bases, leaving 5 bases between the germline ends. Germline CDR1 is SGHKS and CDR2 is YYEKEE (reference sequence). The CDR3 sequence: CASSLDGDTQYF. The CDR3 nucleotides are TGTGCCAGCAGCTTGGACGGGGATACGCAGTATTTT.